Described below is a single T cell receptor (beta chain) sequence and its context. The target antigen is unknown. The data were obtained in a study of CD8+ T cells in alopecia areata. Study background: Those treated were given oral tofacitinib at 5 to 10 mg twice daily. Dosing with tofacitinib proceeded for 6 to 18 months, followed by 6 months off drug.

Study conclusions and caveats: Unlike in mice, where it was clearer, TCR sharing across patients was less clear, possibly HLA-related.

The sequencing template was cDNA reverse transcribed from extracted RNA. Clones were read by immunoSEQ multiplex PCR, and TCRdb kept only the in-frame ones, dropping some. The data hold 150,000 to 200,000 clones, with roughly 60% observed a single time. The source is a human donor with alopecia areata. Sequencing was performed on CD4+ T cells sorted from blood, taken at week 0.

The CDR3 loop reads CASRQDRGAEAFF. For the CDR3, the DNA is TGTGCCAGCAGACAGGACAGGGGCGCTGAAGCTTTCTTT. The chain carries TRBV2 and TRBJ1-1; 9 bases align to TRBD1. Germline V gene lookup returns CDR1 SNHLY and CDR2 FYNNEI. V shed 6 bases and J 6 bases; nucleotides not matched to a gene: 5. The CDR3 loop spans 13 amino acids. The variable domain in full, completed from reference TRBV2 and TRBJ1-1, reads EPEVTQTPSHQVTQMGQEVILRCVPISNHLYFYWYRQILGQKVEFLVSFYNNEISEKSEIFDDQFSVERPDGSNFTLKIRSTKLEDSAMYFCASRQDRGAEAFFGQGTRLTVV.